These T cell receptor beta chains were read from a single sample in a study of T cells in Graves' hyperthyroidism and ophthalmopathy. In TCRdb, the multiplex PCR reads were re-called with MiXCR into one record per CDR3 protein. Of 350,000 to 450,000 distinct CDR3 sequences in the sample, roughly an eighth are singletons; the top ten hold around 28%. Sequenced sample: blood. Every receptor here comes from a man in his forties or fifties with Graves' ophthalmopathy. Both conserved end residues are part of each CDR3. Each record gives: J gene, clone size, V gene, CDR3 length, D gene, CDR3 protein, CDR3 DNA. The D gene is left open where the match is weak. Clone size, where shown, is once, few, many, or a class for clones that have expanded.

J: TRBJ2-7; size: many; V: TRBV18; length: 13; D: NA; CDR3: CASSPQGVPEQYF; DNA: TGTGCCAGCTCACCACAGGGGGTGCCCGAGCAGTACTTC
J: TRBJ2-2; size: NA; V: TRBV30; length: 13; D: NA; CDR3: CAWSVGNTGELFF; DNA: TGTGCCTGGAGTGTGGGGAACACCGGGGAGCTGTTTTTT
J: TRBJ1-4; size: few; V: TRBV19; length: 16; D: TRBD1; CDR3: CASRDWRTGKNEKLFF; DNA: TGTGCCAGTAGAGATTGGAGGACAGGGAAGAATGAAAAACTGTTTTTT
J: TRBJ2-3; size: NA; V: TRBV6-1; length: 14; D: NA; CDR3: CASLLGQPTDTQYF; DNA: TGTGCCAGCCTTTTGGGGCAACCGACAGATACGCAGTATTTT
J: TRBJ1-1; size: many; V: TRBV5-1; length: 12; D: NA; CDR3: CASSFQNTEAFF; DNA: TGCGCCAGCAGCTTTCAGAACACTGAAGCTTTCTTT
J: TRBJ2-3; size: NA; V: TRBV27; length: 14; D: NA; CDR3: CASSAQGFTDTQYF; DNA: TGTGCCAGCAGCGCCCAAGGGTTCACAGATACGCAGTATTTT
J: TRBJ1-1; size: many; V: TRBV11-3; length: 12; D: NA; CDR3: CASSLGVTEAFF; DNA: TGTGCCAGCAGCTTAGGAGTGACTGAAGCTTTCTTT
J: TRBJ2-3; size: many; V: TRBV18; length: 16; D: TRBD2; CDR3: CASSPPNGRAADTQYF; DNA: TGTGCCAGCTCACCACCTAACGGGAGGGCGGCAGATACGCAGTATTTT
J: TRBJ2-1; size: many; V: TRBV5-1; length: 17; D: TRBD2; CDR3: CASSHPAGTSGSNEQFF; DNA: TGCGCCAGCAGCCATCCCGCCGGGACTAGCGGGAGCAATGAGCAGTTCTTC
J: TRBJ2-7; size: many; V: TRBV7-2; length: 14; D: TRBD1; CDR3: CASSFHGQGGGQYF; DNA: TGTGCCAGCAGCTTCCATGGACAGGGGGGGGGGCAGTACTTC